The T cell receptor beta chain described here comes from a study of T cell responses to AZD1222 COVID-19 vaccine. Profiling relied on immunoSEQ multiplex PCR, and the TCRdb table lists in-frame clones only, not all of them. This table holds roughly 190,000 clones, just over 90% found once. Whether given at about 4 or about 12 weeks, second doses were pooled. The CDR3 is 16 residues long. The germline V gene encodes CDR1 SGHVS and CDR2 FNYEAQ. The V end was cut by 2 bases, the J end by 6 bases, with 20 bases between. This rearrangement joins TRBV7-6 to TRBJ2-7; D is perhaps TRBD1 (6 bases). This clonotype was sampled from an adult who received the AZD1222 COVID-19 vaccine. The specimen was peripheral blood, collected 28 days after the second AZD1222 dose. In DNA, the CDR3 is TGTGCCAGCAGCTTACCCCCCACAGGGATCCTAGGCGAGCAGTACTTC. This codes for CASSLPPTGILGEQYF. The full variable domain, its missing parts supplied by reference TRBV7-6 and TRBJ2-7, is GAGVSQSPRYKVTKRGQDVALRCDPISGHVSLYWYRQALGQGPEFLTYFNYEAQQDKSGLPNDRFSAERPEGSISTLTIQRTEQRDSAMYRCASSLPPTGILGEQYFGPGTRLTVT.